These 21 T cell receptor beta chains originate from one sample sequenced in a study of T cell repertoires in cytomegalovirus infection. TCRdb called the reads again in MiXCR, with one record for every CDR3 protein. The sample lists about 830,000 distinct CDR3 sequences; about 33% were seen once. These receptors are not linked to any known antigen. Sequenced here: cultured CD8+ T cells from PBMCs, sampled from culture after CMV antigen stimulation. The origin of the receptors is a human donor in good health (CMV status not recorded). Some clones in this sample may be carry-over from other donors' samples.

The rearrangement joins TRBV19 to TRBJ1-2; no definite D call. The CDR3 is made up of 13 amino acids. In germline, CDR1 is LNHDA, CDR2 SQIVND (reference sequence). Trimming took off 3 bases at V and 6 bases at J, with 11 bases between the two ends. DNA for the CDR3: TGTGCCAGTAGTATCCCGCTGGGCGATGGCTACACCTTC. This codes for CASSIPLGDGYTF.

The table lists this clonotype with many counts. The gene calls are TRBV7-8 and TRBJ2-1, with no clear D. CDR1 and CDR2 from the germline V gene are SGHVS and FQNEAQ. Trimming pared 5 bases from V and 0 bases from J, leaving 17 bases between. This CDR3 has 17 amino acids. CDR3 in amino acids: CASSHNPTVSSYNEQFF. The CDR3 DNA follows: TGTGCCAGCAGCCATAACCCGACCGTCAGCTCCTACAATGAGCAGTTCTTC. The full variable domain, in which reference TRBV7-8 and TRBJ2-1 provide the parts outside the CDR3, is GAGVSQSPRYKVAKRGQDVALRCDPISGHVSLFWYQQALGQGPEFLTYFQNEAQLDKSGLPSDRFFAERPEGSVSTLKIQRTQQEDSAVYLCASSHNPTVSSYNEQFFGPGTRLTVL.

A few counts support this clonotype. This chain links TRBV12-3 or TRBV12-4 with TRBJ1-2; 8 bases agree with TRBD1. This CDR3 has 14 amino acids. The J segment lost 4 bases and the V segment lost 6 bases, leaving 7 bases of the junction unmatched. The CDR3 DNA reads as TGTGCCAGCAGAGGACCGGGACAGGTCTATGGCTACACCTTC. Amino acid sequence: CASRGPGQVYGYTF.

The chain joins TRBV12-3 or TRBV12-4 to TRBJ2-6; D gene uncertain. V was trimmed by 4 bases and J by 0 bases, leaving 10 bases between them. The CDR3 extends over 16 amino acids. The CDR3 nucleotides read TGTGCCAGCAGTTGGGCAAAACCCTCTGGGGCCAACGTCCTGACTTTC. Its translation: CASSWAKPSGANVLTF.

The CDR3 reads CASSFRGIHEQYF. The CDR3 DNA follows: TGTGCCAGCAGCTTCCGAGGGATCCACGAGCAGTACTTC. The V gene is TRBV5-4, the J gene TRBJ2-7; weak D call: TRBD2 (5 bases). The CDR3 length is 13 residues. Germline assignment: CDR1 SGHNT and CDR2 YYREEE (reference sequence). V lost 2 bases and J lost 5, with 11 bases in between.

This clonotype showed up just a few times. V usage is TRBV7-4 and J usage is TRBJ2-2; D might be TRBD2 (5 bases). Germline V gene lookup returns CDR1 SGHVT and CDR2 SQSDAQ. This CDR3 is built from 13 residues. V shed 5 bases and J shed 9 bases, with 13 bases lying between them. DNA of the CDR3: TGTGCCAGCAGCACCGGGAACTTCCGGGAGCTGTTTTTT. Amino acid sequence: CASSTGNFRELFF.

CDR3 DNA sequence: TGTGCCAGCAGTGTGGGACAGATTTTCTTAAACACTGAAGCTTTCTTT. Amino acids: CASSVGQIFLNTEAFF. V and J are TRBV25-1 and TRBJ1-1; 7 nucleotides agree with TRBD1. Germline CDR1 and CDR2: MGHDK and SYGVNS. V lost 4 bases and J lost 2; bases outside the gene matches: 10. The CDR3 contains 16 residues.

The rearrangement joins TRBV11-2 to TRBJ2-7; D gene ambiguous. The CDR3 has 14 residues. CDR1 and CDR2 (germline): SGHAT, FQNNGV. Trimming stripped 3 bases from V and 6 bases from J, with 15 bases between. The CDR3 sequence: CASSFGPVSIEQYV. CDR3 in DNA: TGTGCCAGCAGCTTTGGTCCCGTTTCCATCGAGCAGTACGTC.

The genes are TRBV10-3 and TRBJ1-3; D is perhaps TRBD1 (6 bases). The germline V gene has CDR1 ENHRY and CDR2 SYGVKD. The CDR3 runs 16 residues. The V gene lost 6 bases and the J gene lost 1 base, with 16 bases spanning the gap. The CDR3 sequence is CAIRANQGGSGNTIYF. For the CDR3, the DNA is TGTGCCATCAGGGCTAACCAAGGGGGGTCTGGAAACACCATATATTTT.

This clonotype turned up a few times. CDR3 coding DNA: TGTGCCAGCAGTGTTCATGGACCCTACGAGCAGTACGTC. Its protein product is CASSVHGPYEQYV. The rearrangement uses TRBV6-2 or TRBV6-3 and TRBJ2-7; no firm D call. Germline loops: CDR1 MNHEY, CDR2 SVGEGT. The CDR3 contains 13 residues. The germline V and J ends were trimmed by 5 bases and 2 bases, with 10 bases remaining between them.

Comments on this clonotype: Relative to the germline gene, one junction end is altered; a read error may explain this. J is TRBJ2-3 and V is TRBV2; D unresolved. The CDR3 covers 15 residues. Germline V gene data show CDR1 as SNHLY and CDR2 as FYNNEI. CDR3 nucleotides: TGTGCCAACAGTGAATGGAAGCCCACGGTTGATACGCAGTATTTT. Its protein product is CANSEWKPTVDTQYF.

The chain carries TRBV7-4 and TRBJ1-2, with D perhaps TRBD1 (6 bases). CDR1 is SGHVT and CDR2 is SQSDAQ in the germline V gene. V lost 8 bases and J lost 6, with 10 bases in between. The length of the CDR3 is 11 residues. CDR3 sequence: CASGTRHGYTF. As DNA, the CDR3 is TGTGCCAGCGGGACAAGGCATGGCTACACCTTC. Variable domain in full (rest from reference TRBV7-4 and TRBJ1-2): GAGVSQSPRYKVAKRGRDVALRCDSISGHVTLYWYRQTLGQGSEVLTYSQSDAQRDKSGRPSGRFSAERPERSVSTLKIQRTEQGDSAVYLCASGTRHGYTFGSGTRLTVV.

This clonotype has a handful of counts. The CDR3 is CASSPNPVPYNEQFF. CDR3 nucleotides: TGTGCCAGCAGTCCCAATCCAGTCCCCTACAATGAGCAGTTCTTC. The rearrangement joins TRBV12-3 or TRBV12-4 to TRBJ2-1; D is uncertain. CDR3 length: 15 residues. Trimming cost V 5 bases and J 2 bases, with 13 bases left between them.

This clonotype appeared once. At one boundary the junction diverges from the germline segment, which might be a read error. CDR3 amino acids: CASSLGKQGPWAGQPQRF. DNA of the CDR3: TGTGCCAGCAGTTTAGGGAAACAGGGGCCCTGGGCTGGTCAGCCCCAGCGTTTT. J is TRBJ1-5 and V is TRBV12-3 or TRBV12-4, with 7 nucleotides matching TRBD1. This CDR3 contains 18 residues.

The chain couples TRBV19 to TRBJ1-1; D is unresolved. Germline CDR1 LNHDA, CDR2 SQIVND (reference sequence). The CDR3 totals 16 residues. Trimming shortened V by 8 bases and J by 1 base, and 20 bases separated the two germline ends. The CDR3 spells CASGLALVAENTEAFF. Here the CDR3 DNA reads TGTGCCAGTGGGCTAGCGTTAGTGGCCGAGAACACTGAAGCTTTCTTT.

This clonotype was recorded a few times. This chain uses TRBV7-9 with TRBJ2-7; D is unclear. The CDR3 has 12 residues. Per the germline V gene, CDR1 is SEHNR and CDR2 is FQNEAQ (reference sequence). V lost 6 bases, J lost 4 bases, and 10 bases lay in between. CDR3 sequence reads: CASSSAGYEQYF. In nucleotides, the CDR3 is TGTGCCAGCAGTTCCGCAGGATACGAGCAGTACTTC. Based on the CDR3 plus reference TRBV7-9 and TRBJ2-7, the full variable domain is DTGVSQNPRHKITKRGQNVTFRCDPISEHNRLYWYRQTLGQGPEFLTYFQNEAQLEKSRLLSDRFSAERPKGSFSTLEIQRTEQGDSAMYLCASSSAGYEQYFGPGTRLTVT.

The gene calls are TRBV29-1 and TRBJ2-7, with TRBD2 matching 8 bases. V lost 7 bases and J lost 5; bases outside the gene matches: 10. This CDR3 region has 13 residues. Germline V gene data show CDR1 as SQVTM and CDR2 as ANQGSEA. CDR3 sequence reads: CSALGGVRDEQYF. CDR3 nucleotides: TGCAGCGCCCTCGGGGGGGTCCGAGACGAGCAGTACTTC.

Many counts were recorded for this clonotype. The CDR3 DNA follows: TGTGCCAGCAGAGCCGCCGTATACACTGAAGCTTTCTTT. Amino acids: CASRAAVYTEAFF. V and J are TRBV7-9 and TRBJ1-1, with D hard to call. CDR1 and CDR2 from the germline V gene are SEHNR and FQNEAQ (reference sequence). This CDR3 spans 13 amino acids. Trimming stripped 6 bases from V and 3 bases from J, with 11 bases between.

This clonotype turned up a few times. The V call is TRBV19, the J call TRBJ1-1, with D unresolved. Trimming cost V 4 bases and J 8 bases, with 11 bases left between them. This CDR3 contains 12 residues. Germline V lookup: CDR1 LNHDA, CDR2 SQIVND (reference sequence). The CDR3 DNA sequence: TGTGCCAGTAGTACCTCAGTTCCCGAAGCTTTCTTT. The encoded protein is CASSTSVPEAFF.

This clonotype was seen ten or more times. The chain joins TRBV7-8 to TRBJ2-1, with D tentatively TRBD2 (7 bases). The ends were cut back, 5 bases at V and 5 bases at J, with 22 bases in the middle. This CDR3 comprises 17 residues. Looked up from germline, CDR1 is SGHVS and CDR2 is FQNEAQ. The CDR3 spells CASSHSRGGGRHNEQFF. CDR3 bases: TGTGCCAGCAGCCATTCTAGGGGAGGGGGTCGCCACAATGAGCAGTTCTTC.

To note about this clonotype: A much larger clone differs from this one at a single base, so this may be a read error. This chain links TRBV4-1 with TRBJ2-1; 7 nucleotides match TRBD1. This CDR3 contains 14 residues. Germline CDR1 and CDR2: MGHRA and YSYEKL. J gave up 6 bases and V 2 bases, and 4 bases lay outside the gene matches. The chain's CDR3 is CASSQLGQVNEQFF. The CDR3 nucleotides read TGCGCCAGCAGCCAACTCGGACAGGTCAATGAGCAGTTCTTC.